The T cell receptor (beta chain) under discussion was sequenced for a study of blood T cell repertoires in COVID-19 (dated by TCRdb to between 2020 and 2021). Background for the entire study: Samples covering the acute and convalescent phases of COVID-19 were provided by collaborators in the United States, Italy and Spain. The sample metadata nearly always contained a de-identified subject ID, COVID-19 status, age in years and sex. The prospective study material was composed of cDNA or gDNA derived from T cells, B-cell-depleted T cells, or PBMCs. Where available, HLA class I and class II types were obtained from metadata supplied by the sample provider rather than from assay-based typing. The repertoires were made available in a free public database intended to serve as a resource for research on the immune response to SARS-CoV-2. The samples were drawn from the first 160 participants of the ongoing ImmuneRACE study and from 1,254 subjects provided by 6 global collaborators. The dataset comprised deeply sampled blood TCRbeta repertoires from subjects exposed to, actively infected with, or recovered from COVID-19. Findings and caveats that apply to the study as a whole: Clinical and demographic metadata were provided uncurated, with the amount varying by source and participant.

TCRbeta CDR3 regions were amplified from genomic DNA using the immunoSEQ Assay, a bias-controlled multiplex PCR. The original methods were these. The number of nucleated cells in each sample was estimated by amplification of reference gene primers within the assay. Sequence reads were collapsed and filtered to measure the absolute abundance of every unique TCRbeta CDR3 rearrangement. For each sample, productive Simpson clonality was calculated by taking the square root of Simpson's diversity index across productive rearrangements. The source is immuneACCESS, and TCRdb retained only in-frame sequences with V and J called. Part of the clones is not carried over; for the studies checked, unresolved V genes explain less than half of this, and the remainder is unexplained. The V and J calls and clone size were taken over from that table, and D and trimming were inferred from the DNA. Counted in this sample were about 170,000 clones; approximately 80% of them appeared once. The leading ten clones occupy roughly 9% of the sample.

The germline V gene sets CDR1 to SGHVS and CDR2 to FNYEAQ. V has 5 bases trimmed and J has 3 bases trimmed; junction bases matching no gene number 5. Counted from cysteine to phenylalanine, this CDR3 has 16 amino acids. Only the CDR3 DNA is retained, 48 bases long and in frame from the first base. Whole blood was collected in K2EDTA tubes by collaborating institutions according to the institutions' own protocols. For TCRbeta analysis, collaborators shipped samples as frozen whole blood, isolated PBMCs, or DNA extracted from either of those sample types. This clone is a singleton in its sample. This clone's antigen is unknown. No much larger clone is present one base from it, and per-base qualities are unavailable.

Here the chain combines TRBV7-6 and TRBJ2-2; TRBD1 aligns with 11 central bases. What was sequenced was peripheral blood. The clonotype comes from a woman of 80 years or more with active or convalescent COVID-19. In nucleotide form, the sequence is TGTGCCAGCAGCCGCGGACAGGGGGCGGACACCGGGGAGCTGTTTTTT. Its protein product is CASSRGQGADTGELFF.